The following is a T cell receptor (beta chain) sequence with its context. PCR was performed using 60 Vbeta and 13 Jbeta primers. Some clones are missing from TCRdb's copy, which holds only in-frame ones; the method was immunoSEQ multiplex PCR. This table holds tens of thousands of clones. This entry is derived from a study of cytomegalovirus exposure and HLA in healthy donors. The study sampled nominally healthy donors, though unrecorded immune exposures were likely. The sample was PBMCs. This receptor was identified in a female donor in good health and CMV-seronegative.

CDR3 DNA: TGTGCCAGCTCGCAAGGAGCCAACTATGGCTACACCTTC. It yields the protein CASSQGANYGYTF. The chain is built from TRBV18 and TRBJ1-2; unclear D gene. Looked up from germline, CDR1 is KGHSH and CDR2 is LQKENI. CDR3 size: 13 residues. The ends were cut back, 6 bases at V and 2 bases at J, with 10 bases in the middle.